A single sample gave rise to the 2 T cell receptor beta chains below, sequenced in a study of spatial heterogeneity in lung cancer (dated by TCRdb to the late 2010s). Interpreted using the paper, the time point label stands for: blood at routine non-recurrence follow-up after resection. For TCR sequencing, whole RNA was extracted from tumor and nontumor lung tissue, or from cryopreserved PBMC samples, and no cell sorting was done. Receptor amplification or capture employed 5' RACE. The sequencing machine was a NextSeq 500. In-frame beta chains were kept once TCRdb had trimmed the public reads at Q25 with fastp and called clones with MiXCR. One record per CDR3 amino acid sequence lists the most common genes and DNA. The sample table contains about 120,000 distinct CDR3 sequences; only one count was recorded for 12% of them. About 15% of the sample is held by the ten biggest clonotypes. Sample: PBMCs, taken at follow-up. These TCRs come from a male donor with early-stage non-small cell lung cancer.

The rearrangement links TRBV6-6 to TRBJ1-2; no definite D call. The CDR3 runs to 12 residues. Between the trimmed V and J ends, which lost 3 bases and 7 bases, there was a span of 9 bases. Germline assignment: CDR1 MNHNY and CDR2 SVGAGI (reference sequence). CDR3 amino acids: CASSYPPSGYTF. For the CDR3, the DNA is TGTGCCAGCAGTTATCCCCCAAGTGGCTACACCTTC.

V usage is TRBV18 and J usage is TRBJ2-3; no clear D. The germline V and J ends were trimmed by 4 bases and 4 bases, with 12 bases remaining between them. Germline V gene sequence: CDR1 KGHSH, CDR2 LQKENI. The CDR3 totals 14 residues. CDR3 sequence (DNA): TGTGCCAGCTCACACCCAACGGAGTCAGATACGCAGTATTTT. It codes for CASSHPTESDTQYF.